The 18 T cell receptor beta chains presented below share a single source sample, sequenced in a study of T cell responses to AZD1222 COVID-19 vaccine. Repertoires were generated with immunoSEQ multiplex PCR, while TCRdb's copy carries only in-frame clones and drops some. The table lists about 120,000 clones, 70% to 90% of them singletons. The source material was peripheral blood, sampled 28 days after the second AZD1222 dose. The receptor set was obtained from an adult who received the AZD1222 COVID-19 vaccine.

V gene TRBV7-6 combines with J gene TRBJ2-7; 7 bases agree with TRBD1. The junction had 4 bases not matched to a gene; V was cut back by 1 base and J by 10 bases. The CDR3 has 12 amino acids. From germline, CDR1 is SGHVS and CDR2 FNYEAQ. For the CDR3, the DNA is TGTGCCAGCAGCTTAGTCACAGGGGCCCAGTACTTC. This codes for CASSLVTGAQYF.

This clone appeared a single time. The genes are TRBV2 and TRBJ2-7; 9 bases line up with TRBD1. This CDR3 is built from 15 residues. Germline V gene sequence: CDR1 SNHLY, CDR2 FYNNEI. Trimming at V came to 6 bases and at J to 0 bases, leaving 6 bases not matched to a gene. CDR3 in amino acids: CASRKDRGSSYEQYF. The CDR3 bases are TGTGCCAGCAGGAAGGACAGGGGAAGCTCCTACGAGCAGTACTTC.

The J gene is TRBJ1-1, the V gene TRBV9; 8 bases align to TRBD1. The CDR3 is 15 amino acids. The germline CDR1 and CDR2 sequences are SGDLS and YYNGEE. V shed 1 base and J 1 base; nucleotides not matched to a gene: 3. CDR3 protein: CASSVSGTGNTEAFF. The CDR3 nucleotides read TGTGCCAGCAGCGTAAGTGGGACAGGGAACACTGAAGCTTTCTTT.

This chain joins TRBV27 and TRBJ1-3, with TRBD1 as a possible D gene (5 bases). V was cut by 0 bases and J by 1 base, with 16 bases left in between. The V gene's germline CDR1 is MNHEY and CDR2 SMNVEV (reference sequence). This CDR3 region has 18 residues. The CDR3 nucleotides are TGTGCCAGCAGTTTATCGGATGGGGGGGAAAGGTCTGGAAACACCATATATTTT. Protein product: CASSLSDGGERSGNTIYF.

This clone was seen only once. The CDR3 nucleotides read TGTGCCAGCTCACCCCCTGAGGGGCTAGGCACTGAAGCTTTCTTT. Amino acids: CASSPPEGLGTEAFF. V is TRBV18 and J is TRBJ1-1; TRBD1 is a possible D gene (5 bases). This CDR3 spans 15 amino acids. Germline CDR1 and CDR2: KGHSH and LQKENI. V was pared by 3 bases and J by 4 bases, with 15 bases between.

The J gene is TRBJ1-5, the V gene TRBV9, with D unclear. The germline gives CDR1 SGDLS, CDR2 YYNGEE. The CDR3 is made up of 14 amino acids. Trimming cost V 4 bases and J 4 bases, with 12 bases left between them. In DNA form, the CDR3 reads TGTGCCAGCAGCTCCGGTGCGAGGAATCAGCCCCAGCATTTT. As protein: CASSSGARNQPQHF.

The chain carries TRBV11-2 and TRBJ1-4; D unclear. Trimming removed 3 bases at V and 9 bases at J, with 14 bases between. The CDR3 contains 14 residues. Looked up from germline, CDR1 is SGHAT and CDR2 is FQNNGV. The CDR3 DNA follows: TGTGCCAGCAGCTTTTCAAGAGCGAACCAAAAACTGTTTTTT. Translation gives CASSFSRANQKLFF.

This chain joins TRBV28 and TRBJ1-3; the D gene is possibly TRBD1 (5 bases). There are 16 residues in the CDR3. The germline gives CDR1 MDHEN, CDR2 SYDVKM. The V end lost 3 bases, the J end lost 0 bases, and 12 bases lay between the germline ends. CDR3 DNA sequence: TGTGCCAGCAGTTTGTCCCAGGGAGACTCTGGAAACACCATATATTTT. The encoded protein is CASSLSQGDSGNTIYF.

The chain couples TRBV3-1 (or the pseudogene TRBV3-2) to TRBJ2-5; D may be TRBD2 (5 bases). The CDR3 length is 14 residues. Germline lookup yields CDR1 LGHDT and CDR2 YNNKEL (reference sequence). Trimming cost V 4 bases and J 5 bases, with 14 bases left between them. Written as DNA, the CDR3 is TGTGCCAGCAGCCTCCAAACTAGTGCGGAGACCCAGTACTTC. Amino acids: CASSLQTSAETQYF.

The rearrangement joins TRBV27 to TRBJ1-2, with D possibly being TRBD1 (5 bases). The germline gives CDR1 MNHEY, CDR2 SMNVEV (reference sequence). V lost 0 bases, J lost 6 bases, and 8 bases lay in between. The CDR3 covers 13 residues. Here the CDR3 reads CASSLSGTHGYTF. The CDR3, as DNA: TGTGCCAGCAGTTTATCGGGGACCCATGGCTACACCTTC.

The chain carries TRBV6-4 and TRBJ2-1, with 8 bases matching TRBD2. Germline V gene data show CDR1 as MRHNA and CDR2 as SNTAGT. CDR3 length: 15 amino acids. With V trimmed by 6 bases and J by 2 bases, 6 bases remained unmatched. The DNA of the CDR3 is TGTGCCAGCAGCAACGCAGCGGGGGCCTACAATGAGCAGTTCTTC. Protein sequence: CASSNAAGAYNEQFF.

This clone has a handful of counts. V gene TRBV11-3 combines with J gene TRBJ1-1; D is unresolved. V lost 2 bases and J lost 1, with 11 bases in between. In germline, CDR1 is SGHNT, CDR2 YENEEA. The CDR3 is 15 residues long. The CDR3 region has the DNA TGTGCCAGCAGCTTATCGAGTTTTGGGAACACTGAAGCTTTCTTT. Encoded protein: CASSLSSFGNTEAFF.

The rearrangement links TRBV10-3 to TRBJ2-3; 15 bases line up with TRBD2. The germline gives CDR1 ENHRY, CDR2 SYGVKD. V was clipped by 8 bases and J by 5 bases; unmatched bases: 8. CDR3 length: 16 amino acids. As DNA, the CDR3 is TGTGCCATCGAGGCGAGGACTAGCGGGGGGGGAGATACGCAGTATTTT. It codes for CAIEARTSGGGDTQYF.

V is TRBV6-5 and J is TRBJ1-1; the D is unclear. V was cut by 1 base and J by 3 bases, with 9 bases left in between. Germline CDR1 is MNHEY and CDR2 is SVGAGI. The CDR3 loop spans 14 amino acids. Here the CDR3 DNA reads TGTGCCAGCAGTTACTTGGCGGAGGACACTGAAGCTTTCTTT. Translated, it gives CASSYLAEDTEAFF.

The CDR3 here is CASSGVDIATNEKLFF. The CDR3 nucleotides read TGTGCCAGTAGTGGGGTGGACATTGCAACTAATGAAAAACTGTTTTTT. This chain uses TRBV19 with TRBJ1-4; possible D gene TRBD1, 5 bases. The CDR3 covers 16 residues. Germline values: CDR1 LNHDA, CDR2 SQIVND (reference sequence). V was trimmed by 5 bases and J by 0 bases, leaving 13 bases between them.

This clone was detected only once. CDR3 in amino acids: CASSYGALGADGYTF. The CDR3 DNA follows: TGTGCCAGCAGTTACGGGGCTCTGGGGGCGGATGGCTACACCTTC. The chain uses TRBV6-5 and TRBJ1-2; possibly TRBD1 for D (6 bases). The CDR3 is made up of 15 amino acids. Between the trimmed V and J ends, which lost 2 bases and 6 bases, there was a span of 16 bases. The V gene's germline CDR1 is MNHEY and CDR2 SVGAGI.

The V and J genes are TRBV29-1 and TRBJ2-3; 9 bases are shared with TRBD2. V was clipped by 3 bases and J by 5 bases; unmatched bases: 21. Germline V gene sequence: CDR1 SQVTM, CDR2 ANQGSEA. The CDR3 is made up of 19 amino acids. The CDR3 is CSVDSTRGAGGSTGDTQYF. The CDR3 DNA follows: TGCAGCGTTGATAGTACTAGGGGAGCGGGAGGTTCGACGGGAGATACGCAGTATTTT.

This clone came up once. The V and J genes are TRBV2 and TRBJ1-5, with 8 positions matching TRBD1. The CDR3 is made up of 13 amino acids. V shed 6 bases and J 4 bases; nucleotides not matched to a gene: 2. CDR1 is SNHLY and CDR2 is FYNNEI in the germline V gene. The CDR3 DNA is TGTGCCAGCAGGGACAGGGCAAATCAGCCCCAGCATTTT. Translated, it gives CASRDRANQPQHF.